A single sample is the source of the 14 T cell receptor beta chains below, sequenced in a study of neurological immune-mediated disorders. TCRdb redid the calling of the 5' RACE reads with MiXCR, one entry per CDR3 protein. Of more than 25,000 distinct CDR3 sequences in the sample, around 25% were seen once. Sequenced sample: CD4+ T cells from blood. The receptors stem from a man aged 45-60 years with HTLV-1-associated myelopathy (HAM/TSP).

This clonotype was seen ten or more times. The CDR3 nucleotides are TGTGCCAGCAGCCCCCTGGGGCCATGGAACACTGAAGCTTTCTTT. This gives the protein CASSPLGPWNTEAFF. J is TRBJ1-1 and V is TRBV14, with D perhaps TRBD1 (5 bases). Germline V CDR1 and CDR2: SGHDN, FVKESK. V lost 4 bases and J lost 1, with 13 bases in between. This CDR3 has 15 amino acids.

The gene calls are TRBV20-1 and TRBJ1-6; D gene uncertain. V lost 2 bases, J lost 7 bases, and 12 bases lay in between. CDR1 is DFQATT and CDR2 is SNEGSKA in the germline V gene (reference sequence). The CDR3 is 14 amino acids. The CDR3 sequence: CSARPGTVNSPLHF. In nucleotides, the CDR3 is TGCAGTGCTAGACCTGGCACGGTAAATTCACCCCTCCACTTT.

In this sample, this clonotype turned up many times. This chain joins TRBV5-1 and TRBJ1-1, with D perhaps matching TRBD1 (6 bases). This CDR3 is built from 14 residues. From germline, CDR1 is SGHRS and CDR2 YFSETQ. V lost 0 bases and J 4 bases, leaving 10 bases between the germline ends. The CDR3 bases are TGCGCCAGCAGCTTGGACCAGGGGCGCACTGAAGCTTTCTTT. Protein product: CASSLDQGRTEAFF.

This clonotype was observed at least ten times. The CDR3 DNA is TGCAGTGCTAGAGTGAGGGGACCTATGAACACTGAAGCTTTCTTT. Translation: CSARVRGPMNTEAFF. The rearrangement links TRBV20-1 to TRBJ1-1, with D maybe TRBD1 (5 bases). This CDR3 has 15 residues. The V gene's germline CDR1 is DFQATT and CDR2 SNEGSKA (reference sequence). V was pared by 1 base and J by 0 bases, with 12 bases between.

Judged by abundance, this clonotype is large. The CDR3 nucleotides read TGTGCCTCCCGGCCCTCGAACACCGGGGAGCTGTTTTTT. This codes for CASRPSNTGELFF. This chain connects TRBV12-3 or TRBV12-4 to TRBJ2-2; D unclear. V lost 11 bases and J 0 bases, leaving 10 bases between the germline ends. This CDR3 has 13 amino acids.

This clonotype was counted ten times or more. The chain uses TRBV11-2 and TRBJ1-1; D perhaps matches TRBD1 (6 bases). Per germline, CDR1 SGHAT and CDR2 FQNNGV. The CDR3 runs 16 residues. V was cut by 4 bases and J by 3 bases, with 18 bases left in between. This CDR3 reads CASSWRQAGGDTEAFF. In nucleotides, the CDR3 is TGTGCCAGCAGCTGGAGACAGGCGGGGGGGGACACTGAAGCTTTCTTT.

This clonotype was recorded at least ten times. The chain joins TRBV12-5 to TRBJ2-5; 7 bases map to TRBD2. The CDR3 spans 15 residues. Unmatched junction bases numbered 12, after V lost 6 bases and J lost 5 bases. CDR1 is LGHNT and CDR2 is FRNRAP in the germline V gene. CDR3 amino acids: CASGPGLGGVETQYF. CDR3 in DNA: TGTGCTAGTGGCCCGGGGTTGGGGGGGGTGGAGACCCAGTACTTC.

This clonotype was detected many times. The chain joins TRBV20-1 to TRBJ1-1; 9 positions match TRBD1. The CDR3 has 16 residues. Unmatched junction bases numbered 7, after V lost 2 bases and J lost 0 bases. Germline CDR1 is DFQATT and CDR2 is SNEGSKA (reference sequence). The chain's CDR3 is CSARPGGQGLNTEAFF. DNA for the CDR3: TGCAGTGCTAGACCTGGGGGACAGGGCTTGAACACTGAAGCTTTCTTT.

This chain joins TRBV5-1 and TRBJ1-2; D ambiguous. Trimming shortened V by 4 bases and J by 4 bases, and 14 bases separated the two germline ends. Germline CDR1 is SGHRS and CDR2 is YFSETQ. The CDR3 is 14 residues long. Here the CDR3 DNA reads TGCGCCAGCAGCCCACCCGGACTAACCTATGGCTACACCTTC. Protein: CASSPPGLTYGYTF.

The table lists this clonotype with many counts. The V gene is TRBV5-1, the J gene TRBJ2-2; 9 bases line up with TRBD1. The germline gives CDR1 SGHRS, CDR2 YFSETQ. The CDR3 length is 14 residues. Unmatched junction bases numbered 6, after V lost 6 bases and J lost 6 bases. CDR3 region: CASKGTGLAGELFF. The DNA of the CDR3 is TGCGCCAGCAAAGGGACAGGGTTGGCCGGGGAGCTGTTTTTT.

The chain has TRBV5-6 and TRBJ2-3; no clear D. The germline V and J ends were trimmed by 6 bases and 0 bases, with 14 bases remaining between them. The CDR3 runs to 15 residues. Germline V gene lookup returns CDR1 SGHDT and CDR2 YYEEEE. CDR3 bases: TGTGCCAGCAACCCCTTTATTAGAAGCACAGATACGCAGTATTTT. This encodes CASNPFIRSTDTQYF.

The sample holds one count of this clonotype. The chain carries TRBV7-2 and TRBJ2-7; 11 positions agree with TRBD2. After removal of 6 bases from V and 9 bases from J, the junction contained 7 bases not matched to a gene. The CDR3 length is 13 residues. Germline V gene sequence: CDR1 SGHTA, CDR2 FQGNSA. The CDR3 DNA follows: TGTGCCAGCAGGGAACTAGCGGGAGAGGGGCAGTACTTC. It is translated as CASRELAGEGQYF.

This clonotype was detected many times. V is TRBV2 and J is TRBJ2-7; TRBD1 agrees at 7 bases. In germline, CDR1 is SNHLY, CDR2 FYNNEI. V was clipped by 6 bases and J by 1 base; unmatched bases: 0. CDR3 length equals 12 residues. CDR3 loop: CASRGQSYEQYF. As DNA, the CDR3 is TGTGCCAGCAGGGGACAGTCCTACGAGCAGTACTTC.

V gene TRBV5-1 combines with J gene TRBJ1-2; the match to TRBD1 covers 10 bases. Germline V lookup: CDR1 SGHRS, CDR2 YFSETQ. This CDR3 contains 14 residues. J lost 13 bases, V lost 4 bases, and 13 bases had no gene match. CDR3 region: CASSLDGTGEVSTF. The CDR3, as DNA: TGCGCCAGCAGCCTTGACGGGACAGGGGAAGTTAGCACCTTC.